This TCR beta chain was retrieved from a study of CD8+ T cells in alopecia areata (dated by TCRdb to 2017 to 2018). Study-level background: Treated patients were enrolled in an open-label pilot trial of oral tofacitinib, 5 to 10 mg twice daily, for moderate-to-severe alopecia areata. Human TCRbeta sequencing covered scalp tissue and sorted CD4+ and CD8+ peripheral blood T cells from patchy and totalis/universalis alopecia areata patients and healthy controls. Biopsies were taken from tofacitinib-treated patients at baseline and at 4 and 24 weeks of treatment, and a later scalp biopsy was taken in several of the tofacitinib-treated patients. For the treated patients, the SALT score, which quantifies what percentage of scalp surface area is affected, served as the measure of disease severity. The RNA source kit depended on sample type: the PAXgene miRNA kit for fixed scalp, the miRNeasy kit for PBMCs, and the RNeasy kit for mouse skin. Scalp clonality was compared across normal scalp (n=4), patchy alopecia areata scalp (n=8), and alopecia totalis/universalis scalp (n=8). To study T cell clonal expansion in alopecia areata, the researchers applied high-throughput TCRbeta sequencing to both the C3H/HeJ mouse model and human patients. TCRbeta CDR3 regions were amplified by immunoSEQ multiplex PCR with 35 Vbeta forward and 13 Jbeta reverse primers. Patients stayed on tofacitinib for 6 to 18 months and then had 6 months of follow-up off drug so that delayed response and recurrence could be assessed. Points the paper makes about the study in general: TCR sequences shared between patients were less clear than in mice, possibly partly because of HLA diversity in the patient population. Resident alphabeta T cells in normal human skin are also sequenced, complicating scalp TCR repertoire analysis, unlike mouse skin dominated by gammadelta T cells. Lesional scalp, especially in alopecia totalis/universalis, showed higher clonality and more expanded CD8+ clones than normal scalp, suggesting antigenic drive. Because the treated cohort was small and had just a single nonresponder, larger studies are needed to establish links between baseline CD8+ expansion and response. During tofacitinib treatment, many expanded lesional clones stuck around in both scalp and blood, and this persistence may partly explain why relapse happens after treatment is stopped. Tofacitinib significantly lowered scalp clonality and the number of expanded CD8+ clones among the top 100 scalp clones.

The time point label here, explained by the study, means: approximately 4 weeks on oral tofacitinib. This specimen's treatment or condition label, per the study, means: oral pan-JAK inhibitor, 5-10 mg twice daily. Lesional scalp punch biopsies and peripheral blood were obtained from alopecia areata patients. PBMCs were isolated by density centrifugation and stained for CD3, CD4 and CD8, and CD4+ and CD8+ T cells were sorted on a FACSAria. This clone was picked up a small number of times. Its target antigen remains unknown. Base qualities are missing; no much larger clone stands one base away. The library was made by the immunoSEQ multiplex PCR assay. For TCR sequencing, RNA was extracted from every sample and reverse transcribed into cDNA to serve as template. First-strand cDNA was synthesized using SuperScript III with a 2:1 mix of oligo-dT and random hexamers. A synthetic immune receptor repertoire was used to measure amplification bias, and any remaining bias was corrected computationally. Under the source paper's analysis protocol: Raw reads were preprocessed to remove errors, and CDR3 was defined according to IMGT conventions as the region from the conserved cysteine to phenylalanine. Clonality was computed as 1 minus the Shannon entropy, with the entropy normalized by log2 of the number of productive unique TCRs. Whether each scalp clone was CD4 or CD8 was inferred by checking scalp TCRbeta sequences against the CD4 and CD8 repertoires from sorted blood. The clones in this table, taken by TCRdb from immuneACCESS, are in-frame only. Not every clone is retained; where verified, under half of the shortfall comes from an unresolved V gene, and the cause of the rest is unknown. That table is the source of V, J and clone size, and D and trimming were worked out from the DNA. The sample yields some 160,000 clones; about three fifths were counted once. The ten largest make up more than 0.7% of the sample.

The clonotype was recovered from a human donor with alopecia areata. This specimen consisted of CD4+ T cells sorted from blood, obtained at week 4, from a patient treated with tofacitinib.

CDR3 reads: CASSATGVWEGYTF. Here is the DNA: TGTGCCAGCAGCGCAACAGGGGTTTGGGAAGGCTACACCTTC. The chain couples TRBV9 to TRBJ1-2, and 7 junctional nucleotides match TRBD1. V is trimmed back by 3 bases and J by 8 bases, and the junction contains 10 bases that no gene match accounts for. Per the germline V gene, SGDLS is the CDR1 and YYNGEE is the CDR2. The CDR3 numbers 14 residues from cysteine through phenylalanine. The DNA shown is the 42-base CDR3, in frame from base 1.